Detailed here is one T cell receptor (beta chain). Some clones are missing from TCRdb's copy, which holds only in-frame ones; the method was immunoSEQ multiplex PCR. The sample includes hundreds of thousands of clones, approximately 90% seen only once; the top ten take around 1.8%. Cohorts were assigned according to the clinical history that participants reported. The study counted Cohort 3 donors as recovered given two negative PCRs, clearance, or symptom resolution. The data were taken from a study of blood T cell repertoires in COVID-19. Study as a whole: Nucleic acid was either cDNA or gDNA, and it came from T cells, B-cell-depleted T cells, or PBMCs.

Germline V gene sequence: CDR1 SNHLY, CDR2 FYNNEI. Germline trimming cut 2 bases from V and 2 bases from J; bases unmatched to any gene: 1. The CDR3 is 16 residues long. The rearrangement uses TRBV2 and TRBJ2-1; TRBD2 matches 12 bases. Sequenced sample: PBMCs or T cells enriched from blood (not recorded which). The source is a man aged 40-55 years who had recovered from COVID-19. DNA for the CDR3: TGTGCCAGCAGTGAATGGACTAGCGGGACCTACAATGAGCAGTTCTTC. This sequence encodes CASSEWTSGTYNEQFF.